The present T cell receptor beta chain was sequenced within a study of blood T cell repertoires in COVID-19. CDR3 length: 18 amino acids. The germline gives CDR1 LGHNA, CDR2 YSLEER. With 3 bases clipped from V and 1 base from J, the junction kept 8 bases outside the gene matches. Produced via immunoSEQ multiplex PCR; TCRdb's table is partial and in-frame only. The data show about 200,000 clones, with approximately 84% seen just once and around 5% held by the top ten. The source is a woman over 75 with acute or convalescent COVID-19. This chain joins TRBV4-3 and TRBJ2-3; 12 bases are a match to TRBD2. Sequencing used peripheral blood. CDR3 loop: CASSQRLAGEDGTDTQYF. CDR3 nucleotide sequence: TGCGCCAGCAGCCAGAGACTAGCGGGAGAGGATGGCACAGATACGCAGTATTTT.